This TCR beta chain emerged from a study of T cells after yellow fever vaccination. General study results and limits: Reappearance after the booster was observed for most primary-vaccination clones (about 97% CD4, roughly 88% CD8).

This clonotype was found a few times. Its specificity is not known. The junction differs from germline at one of its ends, possibly a read error. MiXCR, run by TCRdb on the 5' RACE reads, gives a single entry per CDR3 protein. The sample has hundreds of thousands of distinct CDR3 sequences, 12% seen once; the top ten hold just under 15%. The TCR sequence derives from a man aged 30 to 39 who received the YFV17D yellow fever vaccine. The input for sequencing was PBMCs, taken on the day of the yellow fever booster vaccination.

Here the CDR3 DNA reads TGTGCCAGCAGTTGGGGACAGGGTCTATTCGCCTTC. Encoded protein: CASSWGQGLFAF. The V gene is TRBV12-3 or TRBV12-4, the J gene TRBJ1-2; 9 bases are a match to TRBD1. The CDR3 runs to 12 residues.